This T cell receptor beta chain is from a study of T cells in Graves' hyperthyroidism and ophthalmopathy. The table lists this clonotype with a few counts. The antigen remains unidentified. The V end lost 7 bases, the J end lost 5 bases, and 18 bases lay between the germline ends. This CDR3 comprises 15 residues. CDR1 LNHDA and CDR2 SQIVND come from the germline V gene (reference sequence). The study's findings and limits: Blood also contained most expanded thyroid clonotypes above 0.001.

Every diagnosis used clinical symptoms, serum thyroxine and TRAb, thyroid ultrasound and orbital computed tomography. RNA transcripts provided the source from which TCR beta CDR3 regions were amplified. During a first-round RT-PCR of the TCR CDR3, the HTBI primer set was used. TCRdb reprocessed the multiplex PCR reads via MiXCR and lists one record per CDR3 protein. The sample gives a few hundred thousand distinct CDR3 sequences, roughly 15% of which show up once; roughly 19% is in the top ten. The sequencing sample was made of blood. The sequence came from a woman aged 55-70 years with Graves' ophthalmopathy. The rearrangement links TRBV19 to TRBJ1-5, with D possibly matching TRBD1 (5 bases). CDR3 coding DNA: TGTGCCAGTACCGCCCGGGGCCTCAAGTATCAGCCCCAGCATTTT. Its translation: CASTARGLKYQPQHF.